The clone carrying this T cell receptor (beta chain) was detected only a few times. Its antigen is not identified. Sequencing used immunoSEQ multiplex PCR; TCRdb keeps in-frame clones, though not all of them. This table has under 300,000 clones, roughly four fifths appearing once. The data belong to a study of Tregs in tolerant kidney transplant recipients. Overall study results and limits: Activated donor B cell expansion appeared to reveal the most relevant donor-specific TCRbeta repertoire. Findings come from small patient numbers and require larger validation. This study did not directly address biological reproducibility.

The V segment lost 5 bases and the J segment 7 bases; nucleotides outside the gene matches: 8. The CDR3 consists of 14 residues. CDR1 is SGHNT, CDR2 YYREEE, per germline (reference sequence). Sample: CD4+ T cells from blood. This rearrangement joins TRBV5-4 to TRBJ1-2; 10 bases are shared with TRBD1. The clonotype originates from a human donor in good health. The chain's CDR3 is CASRTGTGVFGYTF. CDR3 nucleotides: TGTGCCAGCAGAACCGGGACAGGGGTTTTTGGCTACACCTTC.